These 23 T cell receptor beta chains were sequenced from one sample in a study of post-analysis software for immune sequencing data. Study observations and caveats: Patients showed TRBV5-6, TRBV5-1 and TRBV20-1 among roughly five TRBV segments more frequent than in controls.

Antigens of these TCRs are unknown. TCR beta cDNA libraries included unique molecular identifiers. TCRdb called the PCR reads again in MiXCR, with one record for every CDR3 protein. This sample has more than 450,000 distinct CDR3 sequences, with roughly 46% found just once. Sequencing was performed on blood. The receptors come from a girl aged 5 to 17 with multiple sclerosis.

The chain links TRBV7-6 to TRBJ1-1; unclear D gene. Trimming removed 0 bases at V and 1 base at J, with 6 bases between. The CDR3 has 14 residues. The germline V gene has CDR1 SGHVS and CDR2 FNYEAQ. Here the CDR3 DNA reads TGTGCCAGCAGCTTAGCGACATCGAACACTGAAGCTTTCTTT. Translation: CASSLATSNTEAFF.

The CDR3 coding sequence is TGCAGTGCTAGAGATGCAGTTAACACTGAAGCTTTCTTT. Its protein is CSARDAVNTEAFF. The chain has TRBV20-1 and TRBJ1-1, with D uncertain. V was clipped by 0 bases and J by 2 bases, with 7 bases between them. Germline CDR1 DFQATT, CDR2 SNEGSKA (reference sequence). This CDR3 region has 13 residues.

The chain combines TRBV11-1 with TRBJ2-4, with TRBD2 as a possible D gene (5 bases). This CDR3 region has 16 residues. CDR1 and CDR2 (germline): SGHAT, FQDESV (reference sequence). V was pared by 5 bases and J by 0 bases, with 14 bases between. CDR3 sequence: CASSRSGSLAKNIQYF. CDR3 nucleotides: TGTGCCAGCAGCAGAAGCGGATCCTTAGCCAAAAACATTCAGTACTTC.

This sequence joins TRBV6-4 and TRBJ1-1; unclear D gene. The CDR3 has 15 amino acids. With 2 bases removed from V and 6 bases from J, the gap between germline ends came to 16 bases. CDR1 and CDR2 (germline): MRHNA, SNTAGT. The CDR3 DNA follows: TGTGCCAGCAGTGACCACTGGGGTGGAGACGCTGAAGCTTTCTTT. Amino acids: CASSDHWGGDAEAFF.

The rearrangement links TRBV6-2 or TRBV6-3 to TRBJ2-7; D perhaps matches TRBD1 (6 bases). The germline CDR1 and CDR2 sequences are MNHEY and SVGEGT. V lost 6 bases, J lost 6 bases, and 15 bases lay in between. This CDR3 has 13 residues. The CDR3 protein is CASSQGKVGEQYF. Written as DNA, the CDR3 is TGTGCCAGCAGCCAGGGGAAAGTCGGCGAGCAGTACTTC.

The J gene is TRBJ1-4, the V gene TRBV3-1, with TRBD1 as a possible D gene (6 bases). The CDR3 loop spans 15 amino acids. The V and J ends lost 4 bases and 3 bases respectively, with 12 bases between them. CDR1 is LGHDT and CDR2 is YNNKEL in the germline V gene (reference sequence). CDR3 sequence (DNA): TGTGCCAGCAGCCGACAGGAAAGGTCTAATGAAAAACTGTTTTTT. Amino acids: CASSRQERSNEKLFF.

The J gene is TRBJ2-7, the V gene TRBV28; D is uncertain. The CDR3 has 14 amino acids. The ends were cut back, 3 bases at V and 3 bases at J, with 12 bases in the middle. The germline gives CDR1 MDHEN, CDR2 SYDVKM. The CDR3 bases are TGTGCCAGCAGTTTGAGTCAGGAACTCTACGAGCAGTACTTC. This codes for CASSLSQELYEQYF.

V gene TRBV2 combines with J gene TRBJ2-5, with a possible D match to TRBD2 (7 bases). Trimming stripped 3 bases from V and 1 base from J, with 15 bases between. CDR1 SNHLY and CDR2 FYNNEI come from the germline V gene. The CDR3 runs 16 residues. CDR3 sequence reads: CASSESTAGAQETQYF. The DNA for the CDR3 is TGTGCCAGCAGTGAGAGTACGGCGGGGGCCCAAGAGACCCAGTACTTC.

This clonotype has only a few counts. This chain connects TRBV29-1 to TRBJ2-1; 10 bases match TRBD1. The CDR3 length is 12 residues. The V gene's germline CDR1 is SQVTM and CDR2 ANQGSEA. The V segment lost 6 bases and the J segment 9 bases; nucleotides outside the gene matches: 5. For the CDR3, the DNA is TGCAGCGTGTCGACAGGGGGCGGTGAGCAGTTCTTC. Translating it yields CSVSTGGGEQFF.

The gene calls are TRBV10-3 and TRBJ1-2, with a tentative D call TRBD1 (5 bases). The length of the CDR3 is 13 residues. V shed 11 bases and J shed 2 bases, with 15 bases lying between them. The germline CDR1 and CDR2 sequences are ENHRY and SYGVKD. CDR3 loop: CAYAGNRNYGYTF. CDR3 DNA sequence: TGTGCCTACGCTGGGAACAGGAACTATGGCTACACCTTC.

V is TRBV29-1 and J is TRBJ2-5, with TRBD1 identical over 8 bases. The CDR3 runs to 14 residues. V gave up 6 bases and J gave up 2 bases; unmatched junction bases: 8. From germline, CDR1 is SQVTM and CDR2 ANQGSEA. The CDR3 region is CSVRQGLVQETQYF. The CDR3 region has the DNA TGCAGCGTACGACAGGGGTTGGTGCAAGAGACCCAGTACTTC.

The V gene is TRBV18, the J gene TRBJ2-5; 8 positions match TRBD1. The trim removed 0 bases at V and 1 base at J, leaving 4 bases unmatched. This CDR3 has 16 residues. Germline V gene sequence: CDR1 KGHSH, CDR2 LQKENI. The CDR3 nucleotides are TGTGCCAGCTCACCACCGGAGGACAGGGCCCAAGAGACCCAGTACTTC. Its protein product is CASSPPEDRAQETQYF.

V is TRBV6-6 and J is TRBJ2-5; 8 bases align to TRBD1. The germline V gene encodes CDR1 MNHNY and CDR2 SVGAGI (reference sequence). The CDR3 is 14 amino acids. With 0 bases clipped from V and 7 bases from J, the junction kept 4 bases outside the gene matches. CDR3 region: CASSYSQGARTQYF. The CDR3, as DNA: TGTGCCAGCAGTTACTCGCAGGGGGCGCGGACCCAGTACTTC.

This clonotype was counted between two and nine times. The chain couples TRBV5-1 to TRBJ2-2, with D uncertain. V was cut by 0 bases and J by 4 bases, with 10 bases left in between. This CDR3 has 15 residues. Per germline, CDR1 SGHRS and CDR2 YFSETQ. CDR3 sequence reads: CASSLGGVGTGELFF. The CDR3, as DNA: TGCGCCAGCAGCTTGGGGGGTGTCGGCACCGGGGAGCTGTTTTTT. The variable domain in full, completed from reference TRBV5-1 and TRBJ2-2, reads KAGVTQTPRYLIKTRGQQVTLSCSPISGHRSVSWYQQTPGQGLQFLFEYFSETQRNKGNFPGRFSGRQFSNSRSEMNVSTLELGDSALYLCASSLGGVGTGELFFGEGSRLTVL.

The chain uses TRBV12-3 or TRBV12-4 and TRBJ1-2, with 10 bases lining up with TRBD1. The trim removed 4 bases at V and 4 bases at J, leaving 12 bases unmatched. The CDR3 is 17 residues long. CDR3 amino acids: CASSSPSRDRGGYGYTF. The DNA of the CDR3 is TGTGCCAGCAGTTCACCCTCCCGGGACAGGGGCGGCTATGGCTACACCTTC.

This clonotype was counted many times. The chain links TRBV6-1 to TRBJ2-7; 9 bases are a match to TRBD2. V was clipped by 4 bases and J by 2 bases; unmatched bases: 6. The germline gives CDR1 MNHNS, CDR2 SASEGT. The CDR3 consists of 15 residues. CDR3 in DNA: TGTGCCAGCAGTGGGGATAGCGGGGGACCCTACGAGCAGTACTTC. The encoded protein is CASSGDSGGPYEQYF.

The CDR3 nucleotides read TGTGCCAGCAGTTTAGTTTTCGGGCCGAGGGTCCAAACGCAGTATTTT. This codes for CASSLVFGPRVQTQYF. The genes are TRBV12-3 or TRBV12-4 and TRBJ2-3; weak D call: TRBD2 (5 bases). The CDR3 extends over 16 amino acids. Trimming removed 1 base from V and 9 bases from J, with 20 bases in between.

The table lists this clonotype with many counts. The gene calls are TRBV4-2 and TRBJ1-2; weak D call: TRBD1 (5 bases). V was pared by 4 bases and J by 2 bases, with 11 bases between. CDR3 length equals 14 residues. Germline CDR1 and CDR2: LGHNA and YNFKEQ. The CDR3 is CASSPRGENYGYTF. CDR3 in DNA: TGTGCCAGCAGCCCGCGGGGGGAGAACTATGGCTACACCTTC.

This clonotype was seen only a few times. The chain is built from TRBV7-6 and TRBJ2-2; D perhaps matches TRBD2 (6 bases). The CDR3 has 16 residues. Germline loops: CDR1 SGHVS, CDR2 FNYEAQ. Trimming cost V 5 bases and J 0 bases, with 13 bases left between them. The CDR3 nucleotides are TGTGCCAGCAGCCCGCGGGGTCCGACGAACACCGGGGAGCTGTTTTTT. Translating it yields CASSPRGPTNTGELFF.

V gene TRBV7-9 combines with J gene TRBJ2-1, with D unresolved. Per germline, CDR1 SEHNR and CDR2 FQNEAQ (reference sequence). V lost 1 base and J lost 10, with 17 bases in between. The CDR3 extends over 15 amino acids. As DNA, the CDR3 is TGTGCCAGCAGCTTAGACCTCGTAATCGACTCCGAGCAGTTCTTC. It encodes CASSLDLVIDSEQFF.

This chain uses TRBV5-5 with TRBJ1-6; TRBD1 matches 10 bases. V dropped 3 bases and J dropped 8; count of bases not matched to a gene: 5. Germline V gene lookup returns CDR1 SGHKS and CDR2 YYEKEE (reference sequence). The CDR3 consists of 15 residues. The CDR3, as DNA: TGTGCCAGCAGCTCCGCCGGGACAGGGGATTCACCCCTCCACTTT. As protein: CASSSAGTGDSPLHF.

The V call is TRBV5-1, the J call TRBJ2-4; 9 bases map to TRBD1. Germline V CDR1 and CDR2: SGHRS, YFSETQ. The CDR3 has 15 residues. The J segment lost 8 bases and the V segment lost 3 bases, leaving 9 bases of the junction unmatched. In nucleotides, the CDR3 is TGCGCCAGCAGCTGGGGGGACAGGGAAATCTACATTCAGTACTTC. Its translation is CASSWGDREIYIQYF.

The V call is TRBV12-3 or TRBV12-4, the J call TRBJ2-5, with D possibly matching TRBD1 (5 bases). This CDR3 is built from 17 residues. V was cut by 3 bases and J by 1 base, with 18 bases left in between. This CDR3 reads CASSLFRASDVQETQYF. The CDR3 nucleotides read TGTGCCAGCAGTTTGTTCAGGGCCTCAGATGTCCAAGAGACCCAGTACTTC.